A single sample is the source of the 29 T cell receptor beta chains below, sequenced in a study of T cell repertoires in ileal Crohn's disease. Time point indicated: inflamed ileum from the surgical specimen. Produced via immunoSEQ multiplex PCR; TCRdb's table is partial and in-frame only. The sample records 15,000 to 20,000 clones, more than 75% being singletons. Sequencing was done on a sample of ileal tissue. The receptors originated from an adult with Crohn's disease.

CDR3 protein: CASSGALDEQYF. CDR3 in DNA: TGTGCCAGCAGTGGGGCGTTGGACGAGCAGTACTTC. This chain uses TRBV6-4 with TRBJ2-7, with D unresolved. Trimming removed 4 bases at V and 5 bases at J, with 9 bases between. Germline CDR1 reads MRHNA; CDR2 reads SNTAGT. The CDR3 has 12 residues.

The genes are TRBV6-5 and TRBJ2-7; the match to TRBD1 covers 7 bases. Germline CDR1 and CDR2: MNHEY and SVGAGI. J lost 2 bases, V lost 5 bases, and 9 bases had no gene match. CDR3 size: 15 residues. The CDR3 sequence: CASSQDRSGTYEQYF. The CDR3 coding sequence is TGTGCCAGCAGTCAGGACAGGTCTGGGACCTACGAGCAGTACTTC.

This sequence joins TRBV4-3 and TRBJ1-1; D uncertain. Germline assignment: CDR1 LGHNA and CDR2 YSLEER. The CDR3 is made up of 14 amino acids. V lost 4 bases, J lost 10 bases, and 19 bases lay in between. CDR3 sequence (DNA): TGCGCCAGCAGCCCAAACCTGGCGGCTGCCATAGCTTTCTTT. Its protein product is CASSPNLAAAIAFF.

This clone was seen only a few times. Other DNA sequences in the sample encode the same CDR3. The CDR3 is CASSLGQVNTGELFF. DNA for the CDR3: TGCGCCAGCAGCTTGGGCCAGGTGAACACCGGGGAGCTGTTTTTT. The rearrangement joins TRBV5-1 to TRBJ2-2; D gene uncertain. The CDR3 runs to 15 residues. Deletions cut 0 bases from V and 1 base from J, with 7 bases between. Germline V gene lookup returns CDR1 SGHRS and CDR2 YFSETQ.

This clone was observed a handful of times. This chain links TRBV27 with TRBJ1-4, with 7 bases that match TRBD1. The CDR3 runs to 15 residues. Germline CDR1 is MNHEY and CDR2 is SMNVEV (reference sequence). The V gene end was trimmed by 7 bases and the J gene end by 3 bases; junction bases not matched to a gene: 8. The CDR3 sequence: CASTRSGTANEKLFF. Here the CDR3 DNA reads TGTGCCAGCACCCGTTCCGGGACAGCTAATGAAAAACTGTTTTTT.

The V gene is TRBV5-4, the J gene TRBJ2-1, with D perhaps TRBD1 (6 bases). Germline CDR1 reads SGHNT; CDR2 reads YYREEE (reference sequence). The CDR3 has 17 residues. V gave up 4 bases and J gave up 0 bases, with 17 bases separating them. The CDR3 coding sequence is TGTGCCAGCAGCCCGACGATGGGGGCGAGCTCCTACAATGAGCAGTTCTTC. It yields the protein CASSPTMGASSYNEQFF.

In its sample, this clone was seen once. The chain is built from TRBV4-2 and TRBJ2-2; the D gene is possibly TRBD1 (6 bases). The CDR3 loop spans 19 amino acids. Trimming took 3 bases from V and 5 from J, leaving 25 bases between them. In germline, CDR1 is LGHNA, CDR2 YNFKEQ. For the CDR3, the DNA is TGTGCCAGCAGCCAGAAGGCCCCCCGGGCAGGGGTTCGGACCGGGGAGCTGTTTTTT. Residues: CASSQKAPRAGVRTGELFF.

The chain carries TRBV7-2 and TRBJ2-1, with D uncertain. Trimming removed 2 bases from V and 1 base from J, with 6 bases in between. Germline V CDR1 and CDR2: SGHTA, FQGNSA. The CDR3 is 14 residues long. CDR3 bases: TGTGCCAGCAGCTTATCCCTTTCCTACAATGAGCAGTTCTTC. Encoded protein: CASSLSLSYNEQFF. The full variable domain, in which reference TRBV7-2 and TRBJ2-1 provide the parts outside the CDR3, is GAGVSQSPSNKVTEKGKDVELRCDPISGHTALYWYRQSLGQGLEFLIYFQGNSAPDKSGLPSDRFSAERTGGSVSTLTIQRTQQEDSAVYLCASSLSLSYNEQFFGPGTRLTVL.

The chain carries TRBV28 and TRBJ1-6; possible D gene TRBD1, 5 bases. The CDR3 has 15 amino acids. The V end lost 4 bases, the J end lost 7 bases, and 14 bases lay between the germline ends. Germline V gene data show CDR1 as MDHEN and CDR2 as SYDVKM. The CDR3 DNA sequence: TGTGCCAGCAGTTCGAATGGGGGGGGGAATTCACCCCTCCACTTT. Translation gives CASSSNGGGNSPLHF.

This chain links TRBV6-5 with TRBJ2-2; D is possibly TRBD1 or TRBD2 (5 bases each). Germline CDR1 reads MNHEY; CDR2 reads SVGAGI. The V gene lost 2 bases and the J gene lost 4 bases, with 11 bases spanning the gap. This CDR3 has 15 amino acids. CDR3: CASSYRGPGTGELFF. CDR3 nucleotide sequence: TGTGCCAGCAGTTACAGGGGACCGGGCACCGGGGAGCTGTTTTTT.

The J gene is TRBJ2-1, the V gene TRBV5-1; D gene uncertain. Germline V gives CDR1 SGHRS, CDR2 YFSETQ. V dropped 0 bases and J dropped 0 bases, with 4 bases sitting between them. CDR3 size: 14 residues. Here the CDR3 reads CASSLDVSYNEQFF. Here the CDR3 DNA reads TGCGCCAGCAGCTTGGACGTCTCCTACAATGAGCAGTTCTTC. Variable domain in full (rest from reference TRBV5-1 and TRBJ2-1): KAGVTQTPRYLIKTRGQQVTLSCSPISGHRSVSWYQQTPGQGLQFLFEYFSETQRNKGNFPGRFSGRQFSNSRSEMNVSTLELGDSALYLCASSLDVSYNEQFFGPGTRLTVL.

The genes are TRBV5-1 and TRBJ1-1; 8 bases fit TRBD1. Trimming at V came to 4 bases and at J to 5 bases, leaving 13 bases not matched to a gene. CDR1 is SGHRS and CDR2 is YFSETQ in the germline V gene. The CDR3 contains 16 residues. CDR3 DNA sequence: TGCGCCAGCAGCGTTCATTTATCGGACAGGGCAACTGAAGCTTTCTTT. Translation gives CASSVHLSDRATEAFF.

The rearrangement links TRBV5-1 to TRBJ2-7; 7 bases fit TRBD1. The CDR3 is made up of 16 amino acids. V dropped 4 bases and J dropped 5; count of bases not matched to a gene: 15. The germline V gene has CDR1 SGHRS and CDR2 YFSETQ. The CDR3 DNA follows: TGCGCCAGCAGCGAGATGGACAGGCCCAGGGCGAACGAGCAGTACTTC. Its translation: CASSEMDRPRANEQYF. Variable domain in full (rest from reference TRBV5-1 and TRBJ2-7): KAGVTQTPRYLIKTRGQQVTLSCSPISGHRSVSWYQQTPGQGLQFLFEYFSETQRNKGNFPGRFSGRQFSNSRSEMNVSTLELGDSALYLCASSEMDRPRANEQYFGPGTRLTVT.

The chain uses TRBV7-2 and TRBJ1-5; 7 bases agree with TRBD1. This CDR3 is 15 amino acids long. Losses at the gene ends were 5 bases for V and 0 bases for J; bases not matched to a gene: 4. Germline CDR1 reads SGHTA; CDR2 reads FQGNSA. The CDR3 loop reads CASSAYRGSNQPQHF. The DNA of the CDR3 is TGTGCCAGCAGCGCATACAGGGGTAGCAATCAGCCCCAGCATTTT.

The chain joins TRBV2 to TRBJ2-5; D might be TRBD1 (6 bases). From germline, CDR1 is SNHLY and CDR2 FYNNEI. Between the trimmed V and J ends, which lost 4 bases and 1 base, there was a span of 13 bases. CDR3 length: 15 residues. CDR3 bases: TGTGCCAGCAGTGGGGAGACAGGCGCCCAAGAGACCCAGTACTTC. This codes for CASSGETGAQETQYF.

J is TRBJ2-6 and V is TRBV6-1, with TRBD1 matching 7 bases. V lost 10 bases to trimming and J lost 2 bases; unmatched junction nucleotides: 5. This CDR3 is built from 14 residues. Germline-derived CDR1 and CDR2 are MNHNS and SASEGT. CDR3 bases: TGTGCCACGGATACAGGGGCTGGGGCCAACGTCCTGACTTTC. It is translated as CATDTGAGANVLTF.

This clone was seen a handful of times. This CDR3 reads CASSLRQGENQPQHF. The CDR3 DNA is TGTGCCAGCAGCCTACGACAGGGAGAGAATCAGCCCCAGCATTTT. V and J are TRBV28 and TRBJ1-5, with 7 bases that match TRBD1. Trimming cost V 6 bases and J 4 bases; bases outside gene matches: 9. The V gene's germline CDR1 is MDHEN and CDR2 SYDVKM. CDR3 length: 15 amino acids.

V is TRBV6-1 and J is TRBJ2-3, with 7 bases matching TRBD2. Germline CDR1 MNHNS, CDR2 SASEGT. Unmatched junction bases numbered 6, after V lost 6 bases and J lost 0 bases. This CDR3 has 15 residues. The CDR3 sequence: CASRSLALSTDTQYF. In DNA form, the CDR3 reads TGTGCCAGCAGGTCACTAGCGTTGAGCACAGATACGCAGTATTTT.

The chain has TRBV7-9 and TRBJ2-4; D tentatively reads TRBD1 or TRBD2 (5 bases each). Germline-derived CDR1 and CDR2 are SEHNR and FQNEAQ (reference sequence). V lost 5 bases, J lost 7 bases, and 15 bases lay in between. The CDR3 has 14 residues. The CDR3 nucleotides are TGTGCCAGCAGCGGGACGTCGGTGGGGAACATTCAGTACTTC. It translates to CASSGTSVGNIQYF.

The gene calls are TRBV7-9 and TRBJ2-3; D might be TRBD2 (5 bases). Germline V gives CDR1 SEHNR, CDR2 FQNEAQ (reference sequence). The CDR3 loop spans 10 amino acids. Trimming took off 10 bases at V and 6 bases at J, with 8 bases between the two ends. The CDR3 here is CATGDDTQYF. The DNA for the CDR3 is TGTGCCACCGGGGATGATACGCAGTATTTT.

This chain's CDR3 is CASSKGLAGVEQYF. CDR3 nucleotide sequence: TGTGCCAGCAGTAAGGGACTAGCGGGAGTCGAGCAGTACTTC. The rearrangement links TRBV28 to TRBJ2-7; 14 bases match TRBD2. The CDR3 is 14 residues long. From germline, CDR1 is MDHEN and CDR2 SYDVKM. Unmatched junction bases numbered 3, after V lost 5 bases and J lost 6 bases.

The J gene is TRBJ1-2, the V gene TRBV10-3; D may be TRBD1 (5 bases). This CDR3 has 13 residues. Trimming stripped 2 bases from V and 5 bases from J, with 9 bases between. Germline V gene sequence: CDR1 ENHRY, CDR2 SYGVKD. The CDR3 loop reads CAISEGQIYGYTF. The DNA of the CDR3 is TGTGCCATCAGTGAGGGACAAATTTATGGCTACACCTTC.

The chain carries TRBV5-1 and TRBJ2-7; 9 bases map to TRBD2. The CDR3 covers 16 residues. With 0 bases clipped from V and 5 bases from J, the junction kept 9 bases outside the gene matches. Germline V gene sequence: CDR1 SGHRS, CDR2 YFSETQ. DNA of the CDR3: TGCGCCAGCAGCTTGGTGGGCGGGGGGGCTTTCCACGAGCAGTACTTC. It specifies CASSLVGGGAFHEQYF.

The CDR3 protein is CASSQDHRGSNTEAFF. The CDR3, as DNA: TGCGCCAGCAGCCAAGACCACAGGGGTAGCAACACTGAAGCTTTCTTT. This rearrangement joins TRBV4-1 to TRBJ1-1; 7 nucleotides line up with TRBD1. CDR1 and CDR2 from the germline V gene are MGHRA and YSYEKL. Trimming took 0 bases from V and 2 from J; bases not matched to a gene: 6. There are 16 residues in the CDR3.

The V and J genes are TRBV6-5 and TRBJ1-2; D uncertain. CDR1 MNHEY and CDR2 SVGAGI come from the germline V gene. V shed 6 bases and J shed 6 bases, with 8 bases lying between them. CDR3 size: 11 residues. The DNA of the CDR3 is TGTGCCAGCAGCCCGGGAAATGGCTACACCTTC. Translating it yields CASSPGNGYTF.

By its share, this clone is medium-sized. In DNA, the CDR3 is TGTGCCAGCGCCGTAGAGGTGGACACCTCCTACGAGCAGTACTTC. Translating gives CASAVEVDTSYEQYF. The chain has TRBV6-1 and TRBJ2-7; TRBD1 is a possible D gene (5 bases). The CDR3 loop spans 15 amino acids. CDR1 and CDR2 from the germline V gene are MNHNS and SASEGT. The ends were cut back, 8 bases at V and 0 bases at J, with 17 bases in the middle.

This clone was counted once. The DNA of the CDR3 is TGTGCCAGCAGCGACAGGACAGGGGGGTTTGGGGCCAACGTCCTGACTTTC. Translated, it gives CASSDRTGGFGANVLTF. The rearrangement uses TRBV7-2 and TRBJ2-6; 10 nucleotides match TRBD1. V was pared by 5 bases and J by 3 bases, with 7 bases of the junction left unmatched. In germline, CDR1 is SGHTA, CDR2 FQGNSA. The CDR3 extends over 17 amino acids.

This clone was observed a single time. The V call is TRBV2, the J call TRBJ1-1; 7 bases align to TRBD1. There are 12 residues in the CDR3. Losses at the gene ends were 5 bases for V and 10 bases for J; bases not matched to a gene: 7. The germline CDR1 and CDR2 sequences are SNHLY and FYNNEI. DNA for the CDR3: TGTGCCAGCAGTTTTACAGGGGAGGGAGCTTTCTTT. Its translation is CASSFTGEGAFF.

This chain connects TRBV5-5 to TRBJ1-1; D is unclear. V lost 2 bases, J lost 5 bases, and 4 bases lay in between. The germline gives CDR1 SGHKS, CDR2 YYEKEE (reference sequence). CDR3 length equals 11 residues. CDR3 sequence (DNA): TGTGCCAGCAGCTTTAGGACTGAAGCTTTCTTT. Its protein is CASSFRTEAFF.